Each of the 30 T cell receptor beta chains below was sequenced from the same sample in a study of blood T cell repertoires in COVID-19. The table came from immunoSEQ multiplex PCR; TCRdb's copy has only in-frame clones and leaves some out. Of roughly 150,000 clones listed, approximately 92% are singletons. The sample taken for sequencing was peripheral blood. These receptors came from a man aged 18 to 30 with COVID-19, enrolled during active disease.

The genes are TRBV6-2 or TRBV6-3 and TRBJ2-7; 8 nucleotides match TRBD1. V lost 2 bases and J lost 5; bases outside the gene matches: 2. The CDR3 spans 13 residues. Germline assignment: CDR1 MNHEY and CDR2 SVGEGT. As DNA, the CDR3 is TGTGCCAGCAGTTACCAGGGGGCTAACGAGCAGTACTTC. It yields the protein CASSYQGANEQYF.

The chain combines TRBV7-3 with TRBJ1-2; 10 nucleotides line up with TRBD1. V shed 9 bases, J shed 6 bases, and the junction held 1 base outside the gene matches. This CDR3 has 11 amino acids. Germline V CDR1 and CDR2: SGHTA, FQGTGA. CDR3 sequence: CASGTGDGYTF. In DNA, the CDR3 is TGTGCCAGTGGGACAGGGGATGGCTACACCTTC. Full variable domain (missing parts from reference TRBV7-3 and TRBJ1-2): GAGVSQTPSNKVTEKGKYVELRCDPISGHTALYWYRQSLGQGPEFLIYFQGTGAADDSGLPNDRFFAVRPEGSVSTLKIQRTERGDSAVYLCASGTGDGYTFGSGTRLTVV.

This chain connects TRBV27 to TRBJ2-7; TRBD2 matches at 16 bases. After removal of 4 bases from V and 6 bases from J, the junction contained 12 bases not matched to a gene. From germline, CDR1 is MNHEY and CDR2 SMNVEV (reference sequence). The CDR3 consists of 18 residues. The CDR3 bases are TGTGCCAGCAGTTGGACCGGGACTAGCGGGAGGGGTCCGGTCGAGCAGTACTTC. It yields the protein CASSWTGTSGRGPVEQYF.

This rearrangement joins TRBV6-5 to TRBJ2-5; TRBD2 agrees at 14 bases. Trimming cost V 2 bases and J 7 bases; bases outside gene matches: 3. The CDR3 is 15 residues long. CDR1 is MNHEY and CDR2 is SVGAGI in the germline V gene. The CDR3 protein is CASSYTGLAGGTQYF. CDR3 sequence (DNA): TGTGCCAGCAGTTACACTGGACTAGCGGGAGGGACCCAGTACTTC.

This chain connects TRBV9 to TRBJ2-1; 8 bases align to TRBD2. This CDR3 spans 15 amino acids. J gave up 5 bases and V 0 bases, and 4 bases lay outside the gene matches. Looked up from germline, CDR1 is SGDLS and CDR2 is YYNGEE. The CDR3 is CASSVAGGSHNEQFF. The CDR3 region has the DNA TGTGCCAGCAGCGTAGCGGGAGGGTCGCACAATGAGCAGTTCTTC.

The chain links TRBV19 to TRBJ2-2, with D maybe TRBD1 (6 bases). Germline CDR1 reads LNHDA; CDR2 reads SQIVND (reference sequence). V was cut by 1 base and J by 1 base, with 10 bases left in between. CDR3 length: 16 residues. The CDR3 loop reads CASSIAGTRNTGELFF. CDR3 DNA: TGTGCCAGTAGTATAGCCGGGACAAGGAACACCGGGGAGCTGTTTTTT.

The J gene is TRBJ1-1, the V gene TRBV19; TRBD1 aligns across 10 bases. Per the germline V gene, CDR1 is LNHDA and CDR2 is SQIVND (reference sequence). The CDR3 has 15 residues. The trim removed 4 bases at V and 3 bases at J, leaving 5 bases unmatched. This CDR3 is CASSTGQGVYTEAFF. Written as DNA, the CDR3 is TGTGCCAGTAGTACAGGACAGGGGGTGTACACTGAAGCTTTCTTT.

The CDR3 bases are TGTGCCAGCAGCAAATCTAGGAGGGGCGGGGGGACCGAGCAGTACTTC. This codes for CASSKSRRGGGTEQYF. The chain recombines TRBV21-1 with TRBJ2-7; TRBD2 is the table's D call, not checked against the DNA. TRBV21-1 corresponds to a pseudogene. This CDR3 has 16 residues.

V usage is TRBV9 and J usage is TRBJ2-1; TRBD2 matches 13 bases. The V and J ends lost 7 bases and 8 bases, in that order; junction bases with no gene match: 3. Looked up from germline, CDR1 is SGDLS and CDR2 is YYNGEE. The CDR3 has 13 residues. DNA for the CDR3: TGTGCCAGCGGGACTAGCGGGACCCATGAGCAGTTCTTC. This codes for CASGTSGTHEQFF.

The chain couples TRBV19 to TRBJ2-3, with 14 bases fitting TRBD2. Germline V gene sequence: CDR1 LNHDA, CDR2 SQIVND (reference sequence). The junction had 10 bases not matched to a gene; V was cut back by 10 bases and J by 7 bases. CDR3 length: 15 amino acids. CDR3 loop: CAIGGLAGEANTQYF. The CDR3 DNA reads TGTGCCATCGGGGGACTAGCGGGAGAGGCAAATACGCAGTATTTT.

This clone is a singleton in its sample. The same CDR3 arises from other DNA sequences in this sample as well. This chain uses TRBV6-5 with TRBJ2-7, with 9 bases that match TRBD1. V lost 2 bases and J lost 3; bases outside the gene matches: 5. Germline V gene sequence: CDR1 MNHEY, CDR2 SVGAGI. CDR3 size: 15 residues. CDR3 sequence reads: CASSYRGQGVYEQYF. The CDR3 DNA is TGTGCCAGCAGTTACCGGGGACAGGGTGTCTACGAGCAGTACTTC.

The rearrangement joins TRBV28 to TRBJ1-5; TRBD1 matches 8 bases. Germline V gives CDR1 MDHEN, CDR2 SYDVKM. The CDR3 length is 16 residues. J lost 0 bases, V lost 8 bases, and 9 bases had no gene match. CDR3 amino acids: CASLDRGTYSNQPQHF. In nucleotides, the CDR3 is TGTGCCAGCCTTGACAGGGGAACCTATAGCAATCAGCCCCAGCATTTT.

Points on this clone: Within the sample, other DNA sequences also encode this same CDR3. V usage is TRBV5-1 and J usage is TRBJ2-3; TRBD2 matches at 7 bases. Germline-derived CDR1 and CDR2 are SGHRS and YFSETQ. The CDR3 has 14 residues. Trimming took 1 base from V and 1 from J; bases not matched to a gene: 0. This CDR3 is CASSLTSGTDTQYF. The CDR3 DNA reads as TGCGCCAGCAGCTTGACTAGCGGCACAGATACGCAGTATTTT.

This chain uses TRBV11-2 with TRBJ2-1; 7 bases line up with TRBD2. The J segment lost 6 bases and the V segment lost 5 bases, leaving 10 bases of the junction unmatched. The length of the CDR3 is 15 residues. The germline gives CDR1 SGHAT, CDR2 FQNNGV. The CDR3 nucleotides are TGTGCCAGCAGCGTTCCTTTCGGGAGGAGCAATGAGCAGTTCTTC. This codes for CASSVPFGRSNEQFF.

The chain uses TRBV18 and TRBJ2-5; tentatively, D is TRBD1 (6 bases). Germline values: CDR1 KGHSH, CDR2 LQKENI. Trimming took off 5 bases at V and 2 bases at J, with 9 bases between the two ends. CDR3 length: 13 residues. The CDR3 bases are TGTGCCAGCTCAGGGACACCGCAAGAGACCCAGTACTTC. This gives the protein CASSGTPQETQYF.

This chain joins TRBV6-4 and TRBJ2-1, with 8 bases matching TRBD2. Trimming took 5 bases from V and 8 from J; bases not matched to a gene: 20. The CDR3 is 18 amino acids. Germline CDR1 is MRHNA and CDR2 is SNTAGT. CDR3 in DNA: TGTGCCAGCAGTCCGCGGGGAACGACTAGCGTGTCGATAGATGAGCAGTTCTTC. Its protein product is CASSPRGTTSVSIDEQFF.

V gene TRBV27 combines with J gene TRBJ2-1; TRBD2 might be the D (6 bases). V lost 5 bases and J 4 bases, leaving 12 bases between the germline ends. The CDR3 consists of 14 residues. CDR1 and CDR2 from the germline V gene are MNHEY and SMNVEV (reference sequence). The CDR3 loop is CASSHPGTYNEQFF. DNA for the CDR3: TGTGCCAGCAGTCATCCCGGGACTTACAATGAGCAGTTCTTC.

The table lists this clone with a few counts. V usage is TRBV28 and J usage is TRBJ1-1; possibly TRBD1 for D (6 bases). V was trimmed by 5 bases and J by 6 bases, leaving 22 bases between them. Germline CDR1 MDHEN, CDR2 SYDVKM. CDR3 size: 16 residues. CDR3 region: CASSNWDIAGRAEAFF. CDR3 sequence (DNA): TGTGCCAGCAGTAATTGGGACATTGCCGGGAGGGCTGAAGCTTTCTTT.

This chain connects TRBV4-2 to TRBJ1-1; the D is unclear. Germline loops: CDR1 LGHNA, CDR2 YNFKEQ. V shed 1 base and J shed 4 bases, with 13 bases lying between them. This CDR3 is 15 amino acids long. The DNA of the CDR3 is TGTGCCAGCAGCCAAGGTCTCCAGTCTGGCACTGAAGCTTTCTTT. It translates to CASSQGLQSGTEAFF.

The J gene is TRBJ2-4, the V gene TRBV28, with TRBD1 matching over 7 bases. The germline CDR1 and CDR2 sequences are MDHEN and SYDVKM. V lost 5 bases, J lost 0 bases, and 4 bases stayed unmatched. This CDR3 region has 15 residues. The CDR3 bases are TGTGCCAGCAGTCGACAGGGAGTAGCCAAAAACATTCAGTACTTC. This translates into CASSRQGVAKNIQYF.

The chain joins TRBV6-2 or TRBV6-3 to TRBJ2-2; no definite D call. Germline V gives CDR1 MNHEY, CDR2 SVGEGT. The CDR3 extends over 17 amino acids. Trimming removed 6 bases at V and 0 bases at J, with 17 bases between. The CDR3 bases are TGTGCCAGCAGCCTCCCCCGAGACTCCGCGAACACCGGGGAGCTGTTTTTT. It yields the protein CASSLPRDSANTGELFF.

The chain uses TRBV6-5 and TRBJ1-1; the D is unclear. The CDR3 totals 16 residues. Germline V lookup: CDR1 MNHEY, CDR2 SVGAGI. Between the trimmed V and J ends, which lost 3 bases and 0 bases, there was a span of 14 bases. This CDR3 reads CASSYSSGYMNTEAFF. CDR3 nucleotide sequence: TGTGCCAGCAGTTATTCGTCGGGTTACATGAACACTGAAGCTTTCTTT.

This chain connects TRBV7-6 to TRBJ2-7, with a tentative D call TRBD2 (6 bases). The CDR3 runs 15 residues. The germline V and J ends were trimmed by 5 bases and 6 bases, with 20 bases remaining between them. Germline loops: CDR1 SGHVS, CDR2 FNYEAQ. The chain's CDR3 is CASSEVGGPLVEQYF. CDR3 DNA: TGTGCCAGCAGCGAAGTGGGGGGTCCCCTAGTCGAGCAGTACTTC.

V usage is TRBV28 and J usage is TRBJ1-2; a possible D gene is TRBD1 (6 bases). The V end was cut by 5 bases, the J end by 0 bases, with 13 bases between. The CDR3 has 15 residues. Germline V gene sequence: CDR1 MDHEN, CDR2 SYDVKM. CDR3 DNA sequence: TGTGCCAGCAGTATGACAGGACTAGCTAACTATGGCTACACCTTC. Translation gives CASSMTGLANYGYTF.

The chain joins TRBV28 to TRBJ2-5; 8 positions agree with TRBD1. Germline V gene lookup returns CDR1 MDHEN and CDR2 SYDVKM. There are 15 residues in the CDR3. Trimming cost V 3 bases and J 4 bases; bases outside gene matches: 7. CDR3 DNA: TGTGCCAGCAGTTTGGAGCAGGGGGCATTAGAGACCCAGTACTTC. It encodes CASSLEQGALETQYF.

V usage is TRBV7-6 and J usage is TRBJ2-1, with a weak D call TRBD1 (7 bases). Trimming left V 3 bases short and J 4 bases short, with 16 bases between. CDR3 size: 16 residues. Germline-derived CDR1 and CDR2 are SGHVS and FNYEAQ. DNA for the CDR3: TGTGCCAGCAGCTTTCTTTCGACAGGGAGGTACAATGAGCAGTTCTTC. As protein: CASSFLSTGRYNEQFF.

This clone was recorded once. This rearrangement joins TRBV14 to TRBJ2-5; 12 bases line up with TRBD1. This CDR3 is 15 amino acids long. The J segment lost 4 bases and the V segment lost 4 bases, leaving 4 bases of the junction unmatched. Germline assignment: CDR1 SGHDN and CDR2 FVKESK. This CDR3 reads CASSRDRGRGETQYF. Written as DNA, the CDR3 is TGTGCCAGCAGCCGGGACAGGGGGCGCGGAGAGACCCAGTACTTC.

The chain uses TRBV6-2 or TRBV6-3 and TRBJ1-5; D may be TRBD1 (5 bases). The CDR3 contains 17 residues. Trimming removed 3 bases at V and 0 bases at J, with 15 bases between. Germline CDR1 is MNHEY and CDR2 is SVGEGT. The CDR3: CASSYYTGTYSNQPQHF. The CDR3 DNA reads as TGTGCCAGCAGTTATTATACCGGGACTTATAGCAATCAGCCCCAGCATTTT.

This clone came up once. This chain links TRBV3-1 (or the pseudogene TRBV3-2) with TRBJ2-7; D is possibly TRBD1 (5 bases). The length of the CDR3 is 17 residues. V lost 1 base to trimming and J lost 2 bases, with 18 bases between them. Germline loops: CDR1 LGHDT, CDR2 YNNKEL (reference sequence). The CDR3 protein is CASSQVVGVGAAYEQYF. The CDR3, as DNA: TGTGCCAGCAGCCAAGTAGTCGGAGTTGGGGCAGCCTACGAGCAGTACTTC.

The chain links TRBV5-5 to TRBJ1-1, with D maybe TRBD1 (5 bases). Trimming removed 5 bases at V and 2 bases at J, with 16 bases between. The CDR3 is 15 residues long. The germline gives CDR1 SGHKS, CDR2 YYEKEE (reference sequence). The CDR3 sequence is CASSRFDRPNTEAFF. The CDR3 DNA is TGTGCCAGCAGTCGTTTTGACAGACCAAACACTGAAGCTTTCTTT.